This TCR beta chain was captured by sequencing in a study of response to subunit inactivated influenza vaccine. TCRdb reanalysed the RT-PCR reads using MiXCR and keeps one entry per CDR3 protein. This sample has hundreds of thousands of distinct CDR3 sequences; around 8% occur once, and the top ten carry under 15%. The CDR3 is made up of 15 amino acids. V was pared by 3 bases and J by 5 bases, with 16 bases between. Germline V gene data show CDR1 as SGHVS and CDR2 as FNYEAQ. This clonotype was detected only a few times. Sample: PBMCs from blood, taken roughly 24 months after vaccination. The clonotype originates from a man between 50 and 69 years old who received an inactivated influenza vaccine. The chain combines TRBV7-6 with TRBJ2-5; D perhaps matches TRBD1 (6 bases). CDR3 DNA sequence: TGTGCCAGCAGCTTGGCGTGGGACACCGCGGAGACCCAGTACTTC. It encodes CASSLAWDTAETQYF. The whole variable domain, remainder taken from reference TRBV7-6 and TRBJ2-5, is GAGVSQSPRYKVTKRGQDVALRCDPISGHVSLYWYRQALGQGPEFLTYFNYEAQQDKSGLPNDRFSAERPEGSISTLTIQRTEQRDSAMYRCASSLAWDTAETQYFGPGTRLLVL.